This T cell receptor (beta chain) came from a study of T-cell memory formation after mild COVID-19. From germline, CDR1 is DFQATT and CDR2 SNEGSKA (reference sequence). Trimming removed 6 bases at V and 8 bases at J, with 16 bases between. The CDR3 sequence is 13 residues long. One entry per CDR3 protein results from TCRdb running MiXCR on the 5' RACE reads. The repertoire includes approximately 560,000 distinct CDR3 sequences, approximately 15% of them detected once, and roughly 8% sits in the top ten. The material sequenced was PBMCs or a T cell subset sorted from them (not recorded which). This clonotype originated in an adult woman who had mild COVID-19 (a few samples of this study predate the infection). Cell type and time point are not known. The chain joins TRBV20-1 to TRBJ1-4; maybe TRBD1 (5 bases). CDR3 sequence reads: CSARGELNEKLFF. The CDR3 nucleotides read TGCAGTGCCCGAGGGGAGTTGAACGAAAAACTGTTTTTT.